Sequencing of this T cell receptor (beta chain) was carried out in a study of T cells in Graves' hyperthyroidism and ophthalmopathy (dated by TCRdb to the late 2010s). Study-level background: Peripheral blood samples were taken at the time of initial diagnosis, prior to any treatment. For training and testing, the 100 or so patients in the discovery cohort were randomly divided in a 7:3 ratio. TCR Vbeta CDR3 sequencing of roughly 140 peripheral blood samples (roughly 43 ophthalmopathy, 75 or so hyperthyroidism and roughly 17 progressor patients) is reported in the paper. TCR V-J signatures able to tell the groups apart were searched for in a discovery cohort of some 97 patients, of whom 43 had Graves' ophthalmopathy and some 60 had stable Graves' hyperthyroidism. After sampling, hyperthyroidism patients received methimazole starting at 30 mg daily, and ophthalmopathy patients received high-dose intravenous methylprednisolone. Whether ophthalmopathy could be predicted prospectively was tested in an independent validation cohort made up of under 20 hyperthyroidism patients plus 17 patients who later progressed to ophthalmopathy. In six Graves' hyperthyroidism patients, the study also compared T-cell repertoires from thyroid tissue with T-cell repertoires from blood.

Worth noting for this clonotype: Its antigen remains unidentified. No much larger clone is present one base from it, and per-base qualities are unavailable.

Stable Graves' hyperthyroidism was defined as the absence of progression to ophthalmopathy over 18 months of follow-up. Hyperthyroidism patients were newly diagnosed, had a disease duration of under 2 months, and were aged 18 to 65 years. Patients with uncontrolled infections, other autoimmune diseases, pregnancy or lactation were excluded. Diagnoses relied on clinical symptoms, serum thyroxine and TRAb, thyroid ultrasound and orbital computed tomography. PBMCs were isolated from about 10 ml of fresh peripheral blood by Ficoll-Paque density gradient centrifugation. Trizol reagent was used to extract total RNA, and RNA quality was then checked on an Agilent 2100 Bioanalyzer. Amplification of TCR beta CDR3 regions was carried out from RNA transcripts. The first round of RT-PCR for the TCR CDR3 was performed with the HTBI primer set and the Qiagen OneStep RT-PCR kit. Libraries were constructed in a second round of multiplex PCR, after which size selection and purification were carried out. The libraries were sequenced on an Illumina HiSeq2000 using paired-end 100 bp reads. The study's own analysis went as follows. Raw data were processed with SOAPnuke, discarding reads with adapters, uncalled bases, mean Phred below 15, or no exact constant-primer or identifier match. High-quality paired reads were merged with COPE v1.2.5, and unique nucleotide sequences were defined as clonotypes. Clonotypes were aligned to IMGT TRBV, TRBD and TRBJ reference segments using MiTCR v1.1. Analysis was restricted to V-J combinations with a frequency above 0.0001, which covered 99.2% of repertoires. The TCS score was defined as F50 (clonal expansion) divided by E x V (chaos), with BLOSUM62-based TCRdist calculated between CDR3 peptides within each V-J. Welch's t-statistics and random forest reduced some 510 V-J features to 10 to 15, which were used in a naive Bayes classifier (R e1071). Using fastp at Q25 and MiXCR, TCRdb reprocessed the public reads and kept productive beta chains. A single entry per CDR3 protein holds the most common genes and DNA from its merged rows. V and J calls and clone size were set by TCRdb, not the authors. The table for this sample lists some 690,000 distinct CDR3 sequences; roughly 17% of them were counted only once. The ten biggest clones cover roughly 16% of the sample.

What the research found in general, with its limitations: Sample size was not statistically predetermined, and investigators were not blinded to group allocation. Most expanded thyroid clonotypes (frequency above 0.001) were also detected in blood, suggesting blood repertoires may reflect thyroid immune responses. In validation, the model predicted progression to ophthalmopathy a median of roughly six months before onset, with roughly 68% sensitivity and roughly 73% specificity. A model built on a 13 V-J signature distinguished ophthalmopathy from stable hyperthyroidism, reaching roughly 88% sensitivity and under 84% specificity in cross-validation and 80%/75% in testing.

Trimming takes 0 bases from V and 12 bases from J, and the germline ends sit 8 bases apart. The CDR3 runs 11 residues from the cysteine to the phenylalanine. Only the CDR3 part of the read is kept: 33 bases, read in frame from the first base. Per the germline V gene (reference sequence), LGHDT is the CDR1 and YNNKEL is the CDR2. The sequence links TRBV3-1 to TRBJ1-1; the D gene cannot be named for sure. The specimen sequenced was blood. This receptor was obtained from a man aged 45-65 years with Graves' hyperthyroidism. In nucleotides, the sequence is TGTGCCAGCAGCCAAGAAACCGGGACTTTCTTT. This sequence encodes CASSQETGTFF.